This T cell receptor (beta chain) was sequenced in a study of CD8+ T cells in alopecia areata. Across the study: Treatment comprised oral tofacitinib, 5 to 10 mg twice daily, in treated patients. General study results and limits: Lesional scalp exceeded normal scalp in clonality, especially in alopecia totalis/universalis. A large proportion of expanded lesional clones were detected persisting in scalp and blood during tofacitinib.

The CDR3 runs to 16 residues. Germline V gene data show CDR1 as LNHDA and CDR2 as SQIVND (reference sequence). V lost 5 bases, J lost 5 bases, and 22 bases lay in between. Treatment in this sample: oral pan-JAK inhibitor, 5-10 mg twice daily. In alopecia areata patients, both lesional scalp punch biopsies and peripheral blood were collected. Sequencing templates came from extracted RNA that was reverse transcribed into cDNA. Libraries were prepared by immunoSEQ multiplex PCR; TCRdb keeps only in-frame clonotypes and omits some of them. The table shows 4,500 to 6,000 clones, with about two thirds occurring only once. This clone appeared once. Its antigen is not known.

The source material was skin, sampled at week 24, from a patient treated with tofacitinib. The chain recombines TRBV19 with TRBJ2-7, with D possibly TRBD2 on 5 matching bases. The receptor comes from a human donor with alopecia areata. The CDR3 coding sequence is TGTGCCAGTAGTCTCAATTTCGGGGTTAGGAGGAACGAGCAGTACTTC. Its protein product is CASSLNFGVRRNEQYF.